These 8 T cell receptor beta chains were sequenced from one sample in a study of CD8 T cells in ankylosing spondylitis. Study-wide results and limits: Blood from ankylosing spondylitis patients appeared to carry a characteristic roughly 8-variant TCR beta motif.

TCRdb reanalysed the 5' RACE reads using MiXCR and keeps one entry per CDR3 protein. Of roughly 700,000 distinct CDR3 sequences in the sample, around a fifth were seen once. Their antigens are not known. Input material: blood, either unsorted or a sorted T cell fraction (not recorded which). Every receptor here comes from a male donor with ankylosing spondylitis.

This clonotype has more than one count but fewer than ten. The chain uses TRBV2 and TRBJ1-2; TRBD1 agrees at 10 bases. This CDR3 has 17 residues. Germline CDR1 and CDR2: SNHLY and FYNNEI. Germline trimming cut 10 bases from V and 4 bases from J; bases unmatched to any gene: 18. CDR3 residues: CAIEGGSRDRGAYGYTF. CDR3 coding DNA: TGTGCCATCGAAGGGGGAAGCCGGGACAGGGGAGCCTATGGCTACACCTTC.

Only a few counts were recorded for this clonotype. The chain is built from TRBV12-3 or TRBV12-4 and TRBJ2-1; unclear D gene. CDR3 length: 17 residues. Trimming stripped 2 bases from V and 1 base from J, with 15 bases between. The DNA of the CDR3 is TGTGCCAGCAGTTTACCCCCCAGTAGAGGTTCCTACAATGAGCAGTTCTTC. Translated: CASSLPPSRGSYNEQFF.

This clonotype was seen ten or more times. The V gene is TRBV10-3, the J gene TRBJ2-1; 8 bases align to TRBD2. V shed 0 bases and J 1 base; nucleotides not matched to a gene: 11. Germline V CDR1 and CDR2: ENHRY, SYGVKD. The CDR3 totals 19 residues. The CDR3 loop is CAISESVRGSGVSYNEQFF. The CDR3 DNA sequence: TGTGCCATCAGTGAGTCGGTGAGGGGTAGCGGGGTATCCTACAATGAGCAGTTCTTC.

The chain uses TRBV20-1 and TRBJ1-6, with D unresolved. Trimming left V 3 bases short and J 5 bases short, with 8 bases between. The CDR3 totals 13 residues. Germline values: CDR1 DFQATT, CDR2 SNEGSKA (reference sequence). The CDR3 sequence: CSARTNNNSPLHF. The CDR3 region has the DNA TGCAGTGCTAGGACAAATAATAATTCACCCCTCCACTTT.

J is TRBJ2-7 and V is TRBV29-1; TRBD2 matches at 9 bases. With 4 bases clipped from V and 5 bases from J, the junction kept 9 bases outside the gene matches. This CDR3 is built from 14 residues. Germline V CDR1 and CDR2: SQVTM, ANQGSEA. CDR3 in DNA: TGCAGCGTTGTGGCGCGGGAGGGCCCCGACGAGCAGTACTTC. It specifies CSVVAREGPDEQYF.

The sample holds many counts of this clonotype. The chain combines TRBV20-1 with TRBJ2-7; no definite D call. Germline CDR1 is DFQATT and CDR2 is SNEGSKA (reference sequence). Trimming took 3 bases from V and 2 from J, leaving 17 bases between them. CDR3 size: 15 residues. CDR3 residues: CSASPPRPTTYEQYF. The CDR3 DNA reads TGCAGTGCTAGTCCCCCTCGTCCTACCACCTACGAGCAGTACTTC.

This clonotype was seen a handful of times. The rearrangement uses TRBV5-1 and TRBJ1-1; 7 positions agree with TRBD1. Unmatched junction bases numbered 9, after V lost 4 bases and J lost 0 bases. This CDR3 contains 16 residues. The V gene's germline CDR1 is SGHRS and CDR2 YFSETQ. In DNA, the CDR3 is TGCGCCAGCAGCCCGGGACAGCAACTCATGAACACTGAAGCTTTCTTT. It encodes CASSPGQQLMNTEAFF.

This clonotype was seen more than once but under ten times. CDR3 sequence (DNA): TGTGCCAGCAGCCCCCAGACTAGCGGGACCCCCTACAATGAGCAGTTCTTC. Translated: CASSPQTSGTPYNEQFF. The chain combines TRBV12-3 or TRBV12-4 with TRBJ2-1; 11 bases agree with TRBD2. The CDR3 spans 17 residues. With V trimmed by 6 bases and J by 2 bases, 9 bases remained unmatched.